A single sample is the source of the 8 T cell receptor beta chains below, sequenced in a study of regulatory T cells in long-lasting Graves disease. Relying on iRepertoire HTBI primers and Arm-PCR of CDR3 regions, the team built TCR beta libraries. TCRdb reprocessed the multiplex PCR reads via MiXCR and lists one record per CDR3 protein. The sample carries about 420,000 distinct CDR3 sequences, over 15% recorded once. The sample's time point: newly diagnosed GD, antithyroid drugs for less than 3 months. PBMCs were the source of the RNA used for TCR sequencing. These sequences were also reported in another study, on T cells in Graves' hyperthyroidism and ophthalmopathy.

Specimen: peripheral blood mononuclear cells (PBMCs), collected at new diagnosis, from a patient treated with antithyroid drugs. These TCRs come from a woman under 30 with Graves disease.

The chain's CDR3 is CASSESGGGNSPLHF. CDR3 coding DNA: TGTGCCAGCAGTGAATCTGGGGGAGGGAATTCACCCCTCCACTTT. The V call is TRBV25-1, the J call TRBJ1-6, with D possibly TRBD1 on 5 matching bases. The CDR3 has 15 amino acids. Trimming shortened V by 1 base and J by 7 bases, and 11 bases separated the two germline ends. Germline CDR1 is MGHDK and CDR2 is SYGVNS.

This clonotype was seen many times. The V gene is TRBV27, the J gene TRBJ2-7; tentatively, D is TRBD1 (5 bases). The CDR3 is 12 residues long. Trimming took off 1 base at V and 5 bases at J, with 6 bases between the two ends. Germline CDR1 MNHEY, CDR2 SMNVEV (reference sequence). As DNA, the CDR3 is TGTGCCAGCAGTTTATGGGGCCACGAGCAGTACTTC. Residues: CASSLWGHEQYF.

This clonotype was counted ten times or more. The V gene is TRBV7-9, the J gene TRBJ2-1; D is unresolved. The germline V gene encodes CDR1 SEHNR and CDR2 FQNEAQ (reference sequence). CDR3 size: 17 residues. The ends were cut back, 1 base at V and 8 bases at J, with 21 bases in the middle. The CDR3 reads CASSLDFTTRDEYEQFF. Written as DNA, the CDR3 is TGTGCCAGCAGCTTAGATTTTACGACACGAGATGAATATGAGCAGTTCTTC.

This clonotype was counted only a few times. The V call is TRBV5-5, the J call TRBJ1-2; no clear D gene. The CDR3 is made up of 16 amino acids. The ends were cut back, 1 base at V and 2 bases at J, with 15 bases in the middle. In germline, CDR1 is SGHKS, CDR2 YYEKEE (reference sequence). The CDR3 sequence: CASSLPWSPTNYGYTF. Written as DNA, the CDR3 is TGTGCCAGCAGCTTGCCCTGGTCCCCTACGAACTATGGCTACACCTTC.

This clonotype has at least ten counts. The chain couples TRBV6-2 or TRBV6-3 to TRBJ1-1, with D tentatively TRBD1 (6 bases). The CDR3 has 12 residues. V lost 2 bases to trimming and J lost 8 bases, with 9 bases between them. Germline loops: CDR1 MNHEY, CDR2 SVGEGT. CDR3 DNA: TGTGCCAGCAGTTACCAGGGACACGAAGCTTTCTTT. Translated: CASSYQGHEAFF.

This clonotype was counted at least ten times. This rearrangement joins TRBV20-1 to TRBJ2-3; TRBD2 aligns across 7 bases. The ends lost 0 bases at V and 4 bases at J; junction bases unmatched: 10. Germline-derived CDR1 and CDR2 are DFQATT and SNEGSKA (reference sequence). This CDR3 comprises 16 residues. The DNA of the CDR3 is TGCAGTGCTAGAGATCCTTCTGGGAGGGCCCCAGATACGCAGTATTTT. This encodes CSARDPSGRAPDTQYF.

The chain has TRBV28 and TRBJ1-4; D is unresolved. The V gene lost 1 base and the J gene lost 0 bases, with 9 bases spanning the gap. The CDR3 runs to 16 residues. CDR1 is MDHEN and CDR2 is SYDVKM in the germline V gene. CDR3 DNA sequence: TGTGCCAGCAGTTTATCTTTGGGTGCAACTAATGAAAAACTGTTTTTT. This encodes CASSLSLGATNEKLFF. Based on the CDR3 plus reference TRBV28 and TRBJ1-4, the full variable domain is DVKVTQSSRYLVKRTGEKVFLECVQDMDHENMFWYRQDPGLGLRLIYFSYDVKMKEKGDIPEGYSVSREKKERFSLILESASTNQTSMYLCASSLSLGATNEKLFFGSGTQLSVL.

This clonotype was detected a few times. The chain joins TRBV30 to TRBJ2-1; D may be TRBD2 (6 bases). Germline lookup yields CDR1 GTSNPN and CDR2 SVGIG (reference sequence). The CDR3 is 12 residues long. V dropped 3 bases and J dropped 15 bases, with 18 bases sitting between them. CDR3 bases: TGTGCCTGGAGCCTGGAGGGGTCCCTTCGGTTCTTC. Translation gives CAWSLEGSLRFF.